This T cell receptor (beta chain) came from a study of beta chain features in type 1 diabetes. Study information: Sorted cells examined across all samples numbered around 99,000,000. Study observations and caveats: The study found fewer insertions and more deletions at VDJ junctions in type 1 diabetes patients. Type 1 diabetes patients had TCRB CDR3s that were shorter (moderately but significantly so) in all four CD4+ subsets.

Each donor gave one heparinised blood draw averaging about 100 mL. Populations obtained by sorting all exceeded 95% purity. This clone was found a few times. Its specificity is not known. Every isolated RNA sample was fully reverse transcribed, so sequencing captured expressed TCRB transcripts. Sequenced by immunoSEQ multiplex PCR; TCRdb stores in-frame clones only, minus some. The repertoire holds about 160,000 clones, with approximately 8.8% as singletons. Germline assignment: CDR1 MNHEY and CDR2 SMNVEV (reference sequence). Trimming pared 1 base from V and 5 bases from J, leaving 18 bases between. The CDR3 spans 17 residues.

The clonotype comes from a woman aged 25 to 45 with type 1 diabetes. The source material was central memory CD4+ T cells from blood. This chain uses TRBV27 with TRBJ2-1, with D possibly matching TRBD1 (7 bases). Here the CDR3 DNA reads TGTGCCAGCAGTTTATACTCAGGGGGGCGGGTAAACAATGAGCAGTTCTTC. Encoded protein: CASSLYSGGRVNNEQFF.